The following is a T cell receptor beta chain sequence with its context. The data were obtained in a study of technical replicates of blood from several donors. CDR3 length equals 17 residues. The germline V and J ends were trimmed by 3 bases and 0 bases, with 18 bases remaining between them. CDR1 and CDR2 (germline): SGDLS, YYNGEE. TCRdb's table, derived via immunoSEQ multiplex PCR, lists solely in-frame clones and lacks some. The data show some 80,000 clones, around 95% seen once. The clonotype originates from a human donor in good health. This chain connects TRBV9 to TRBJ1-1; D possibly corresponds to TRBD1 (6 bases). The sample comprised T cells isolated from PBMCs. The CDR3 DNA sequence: TGTGCCAGCAGCGAGGGGGTCAGGGGCGGCATGAACACTGAAGCTTTCTTT. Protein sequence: CASSEGVRGGMNTEAFF.